Reported below is one TCR beta chain. Its specificity is unknown. A junction end diverges from the germline sequence, so it may reflect a read error. The data were obtained in a study of metastatic and nonmetastatic thyroid tumors. Points from the study as a whole: Reportedly, malignant thyroid tumors had significantly higher TCR beta diversity than benign nodules, in blood and tumor.

Thyroid surgery had not been preceded by any treatment in any patient. Per the authors' pipeline: For papillary thyroid cancer, a distant-metastasis classifier was constructed from CDR3 differences observed across clinicopathological groups. With MiXCR, TCRdb reprocessed the PCR reads. These V and J calls originate from TCRdb's pipeline instead of the authors' own analysis. This sample yields about 21,000 clones, of which around 38% are seen a single time; roughly 26% belongs to the top ten. The CDR3 is 14 residues long. The germline CDR1 and CDR2 sequences are SGHRS and YFSETQ. The chain joins TRBV5-1 to TRBJ1-2, with D tentatively TRBD1 (6 bases). What was sequenced was tumor tissue. The sequence derives from a female donor with papillary thyroid cancer or a benign thyroid nodule (not recorded which). Some clones in this sample may be carry-over from other donors' samples. The CDR3 DNA is TGCGCCAGCAGCTTGGCGGAGGGGGACTACGGCTACACCTTC. It translates to CASSLAEGDYGYTF. The full variable domain, in which reference TRBV5-1 and TRBJ1-2 provide the parts outside the CDR3, is KAGVTQTPRYLIKTRGQQVTLSCSPISGHRSVSWYQQTPGQGLQFLFEYFSETQRNKGNFPGRFSGRQFSNSRSEMNVSTLELGDSALYLCASSLAEGDYGYTFGSGTRLTVV.